This TCR beta chain was captured in a study of T cell responses to AZD1222 COVID-19 vaccine. Study background: Pooling of second doses given at about 4 or about 12 weeks was done.

Data came from immunoSEQ multiplex PCR; TCRdb stores just in-frame clones and leaves some out. The repertoire holds 200,000 or so clones, with approximately 91% as singletons. V gave up 1 base and J gave up 0 bases, with 7 bases separating them. Per germline, CDR1 SGHAT and CDR2 FQNNGV. The CDR3 sequence is 14 residues long. The genes are TRBV11-2 and TRBJ2-7; D unresolved. The receptor comes from an adult in good health. Sequencing was performed on peripheral blood, taken on day 0 of AZD1222 vaccination. CDR3 DNA sequence: TGTGCCAGCAGCTTAGTGCGGCGCTCCTACGAGCAGTACTTC. It codes for CASSLVRRSYEQYF.